Each of the 10 T cell receptor beta chains below was sequenced from the same sample in a study of blood T cell repertoires in COVID-19. Produced via immunoSEQ multiplex PCR; TCRdb's table is partial and in-frame only. The data contain about 120,000 clones, roughly 78% of them singletons. The material sequenced was peripheral blood. These receptors all stem from a man aged 55 to 70 with active or convalescent COVID-19.

The table lists this clone with a few counts. The chain is built from TRBV18 and TRBJ1-1, with 7 nucleotides matching TRBD1. V shed 3 bases and J 1 base; nucleotides not matched to a gene: 2. Germline CDR1 KGHSH, CDR2 LQKENI. This CDR3 is built from 14 residues. CDR3: CASSPRQGNTEAFF. DNA for the CDR3: TGTGCCAGCTCACCCCGACAGGGGAACACTGAAGCTTTCTTT.

This sequence joins TRBV27 and TRBJ1-2; D may be TRBD1 (6 bases). CDR3 length: 14 residues. V lost 3 bases and J 4 bases, leaving 12 bases between the germline ends. The germline gives CDR1 MNHEY, CDR2 SMNVEV (reference sequence). DNA of the CDR3: TGTGCCAGCAGTTTTCGGGGGGCGGCCTATGGCTACACCTTC. It translates to CASSFRGAAYGYTF.

This clone came up once. V and J are TRBV4-1 and TRBJ2-4; tentatively, D is TRBD1 (5 bases). V was pared by 0 bases and J by 2 bases, with 11 bases between. Germline assignment: CDR1 MGHRA and CDR2 YSYEKL. This CDR3 spans 16 amino acids. The CDR3 DNA reads as TGCGCCAGCAGCCAAGATACAGACAGATCCAAAAACATTCAGTACTTC. Its protein is CASSQDTDRSKNIQYF.

CDR3 loop: CASRPAGTSNQPQHF. For the CDR3, the DNA is TGTGCCAGCAGGCCTGCGGGGACCAGCAATCAGCCCCAGCATTTT. The chain combines TRBV28 with TRBJ1-5, with D maybe TRBD1 (5 bases). Trimming stripped 6 bases from V and 1 base from J, with 13 bases between. Germline-derived CDR1 and CDR2 are MDHEN and SYDVKM. The CDR3 sequence is 15 residues long.

The V gene is TRBV5-1, the J gene TRBJ1-1; TRBD1 might be the D (6 bases). The V gene lost 2 bases and the J gene lost 1 base, with 12 bases spanning the gap. Germline CDR1 is SGHRS and CDR2 is YFSETQ. The CDR3 is made up of 15 amino acids. The CDR3 nucleotides read TGCGCCAGCAGCTTCAGGGGCGCAGGGAACACTGAAGCTTTCTTT. Amino acid sequence: CASSFRGAGNTEAFF. Combining the CDR3 with reference TRBV5-1 and TRBJ1-1 gives the whole variable domain KAGVTQTPRYLIKTRGQQVTLSCSPISGHRSVSWYQQTPGQGLQFLFEYFSETQRNKGNFPGRFSGRQFSNSRSEMNVSTLELGDSALYLCASSFRGAGNTEAFFGQGTRLTVV.

The chain uses TRBV7-3 and TRBJ2-1, with TRBD2 identical over 9 bases. The CDR3 has 17 residues. Per the germline V gene, CDR1 is SGHTA and CDR2 is FQGTGA. The V gene end was trimmed by 1 base and the J gene end by 9 bases; junction bases not matched to a gene: 13. CDR3 nucleotide sequence: TGTGCCAGCAGCTTAATCCCTAGCGGGATGATACAATCTGAGCAGTTCTTC. Translated: CASSLIPSGMIQSEQFF.

The CDR3 nucleotides read TGTGCCAGTAGTATAACAGGGTTGGGCGAAAAACTGTTTTTT. Protein: CASSITGLGEKLFF. This rearrangement joins TRBV19 to TRBJ1-4; D possibly corresponds to TRBD1 (6 bases). CDR1 is LNHDA, CDR2 SQIVND, per germline (reference sequence). V was pared by 2 bases and J by 8 bases, with 12 bases between. The CDR3 spans 14 residues. The full variable domain, its missing parts supplied by reference TRBV19 and TRBJ1-4, is DGGITQSPKYLFRKEGQNVTLSCEQNLNHDAMYWYRQDPGQGLRLIYYSQIVNDFQKGDIAEGYSVSREKKESFPLTVTSAQKNPTAFYLCASSITGLGEKLFFGSGTQLSVL.

This clone was picked up many times. CDR3 region: CASSLDRAGTGELFF. In DNA form, the CDR3 reads TGCGCCAGCAGCCTCGACAGGGCTGGCACCGGGGAGCTGTTTTTT. The chain has TRBV5-1 and TRBJ2-2; 7 bases map to TRBD1. Germline CDR1 and CDR2: SGHRS and YFSETQ. The CDR3 sequence is 15 residues long. With 4 bases clipped from V and 4 bases from J, the junction kept 7 bases outside the gene matches. Variable domain in full (rest from reference TRBV5-1 and TRBJ2-2): KAGVTQTPRYLIKTRGQQVTLSCSPISGHRSVSWYQQTPGQGLQFLFEYFSETQRNKGNFPGRFSGRQFSNSRSEMNVSTLELGDSALYLCASSLDRAGTGELFFGEGSRLTVL.

The sample holds one count of this clone. V is TRBV10-3 and J is TRBJ2-6, with D possibly TRBD2 on 6 matching bases. The V gene's germline CDR1 is ENHRY and CDR2 SYGVKD. Trimming shortened V by 10 bases and J by 0 bases, and 10 bases separated the two germline ends. This CDR3 has 14 amino acids. CDR3: CATGGVSGANVLTF. As DNA, the CDR3 is TGTGCCACCGGGGGTGTCTCTGGGGCCAACGTCCTGACTTTC.

This clone was counted at least ten times. This same CDR3 is encoded by further DNA sequences in the sample. The CDR3 DNA is TGTGCCAGCAGTGAAGGGAGGGCCTATGGCTACACCTTC. As protein: CASSEGRAYGYTF. V is TRBV6-1 and J is TRBJ1-2; no reliable D call. The germline gives CDR1 MNHNS, CDR2 SASEGT. The V and J ends lost 1 base and 4 bases respectively, with 7 bases between them. The CDR3 is 13 amino acids.